This TCR beta chain is from a study of radiation and T cells in renal cell carcinoma. The V end was cut by 4 bases, the J end by 2 bases, with 9 bases between. This CDR3 region has 14 residues. Germline assignment: CDR1 SGHRS and CDR2 YFSETQ. Measured with immunoSEQ multiplex PCR; TCRdb has only the in-frame clones, and not every one. This sample has about 86,000 clones; around 81% occur once, and the top ten carry roughly 8.8%. Stated time point: blood 4 weeks post-SBRT, at nephrectomy. Treatment meaning: 15 Gy SBRT to primary tumor, nephrectomy 4 weeks later. Serial blood draws occurred at baseline and 2 and 4 weeks post-SBRT. This renal cell carcinoma was of the clear cell type.

Material: blood, obtained from a patient whose treatment included radiotherapy and nephrectomy. J is TRBJ2-2 and V is TRBV5-1; TRBD2 might be the D (5 bases). This receptor was identified in a man aged 45-65 years with renal cell carcinoma. The CDR3, as DNA: TGCGCCAGCAGCCCCGGGGAAAACACCGGGGAGCTGTTTTTT. It encodes CASSPGENTGELFF.